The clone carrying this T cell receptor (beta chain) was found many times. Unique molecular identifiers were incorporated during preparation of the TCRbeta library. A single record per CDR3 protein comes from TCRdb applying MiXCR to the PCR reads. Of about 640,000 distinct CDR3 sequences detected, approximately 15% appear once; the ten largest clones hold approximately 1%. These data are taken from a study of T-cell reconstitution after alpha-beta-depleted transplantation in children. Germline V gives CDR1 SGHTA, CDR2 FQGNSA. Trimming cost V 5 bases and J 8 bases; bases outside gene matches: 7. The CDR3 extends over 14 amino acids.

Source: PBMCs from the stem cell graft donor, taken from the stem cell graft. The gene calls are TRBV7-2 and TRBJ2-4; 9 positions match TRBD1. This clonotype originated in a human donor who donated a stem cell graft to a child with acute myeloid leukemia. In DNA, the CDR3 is TGTGCCAGCAGCAACGGGTGGGACAGGGACATTCAGTACTTC. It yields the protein CASSNGWDRDIQYF.